This is a list of T cell receptor beta chains from one sample in a study of blood T cell repertoires in COVID-19. Libraries were prepared by immunoSEQ multiplex PCR; TCRdb keeps only in-frame clonotypes and omits some of them. The table lists under 200,000 clones, 70% to 90% of them singletons. The sequenced sample was peripheral blood. These TCRs come from a woman aged 70-85 years with acute or convalescent COVID-19. CDR3s include the opening cysteine and the closing phenylalanine or tryptophan. Each record gives: CDR3 length, clone size, D gene, V gene, J gene, CDR3 protein, CDR3 DNA. The D gene is left open where the match is weak. Size values are once, few and many counts, or a class for expanded clones, and some rows have none.

length: 15; size: -; D: -; V: TRBV15; J: TRBJ1-4; CDR3: CATSRAGQLEEKLFF; DNA: TGTGCCACCAGCAGGGCCGGACAGCTCGAAGAAAAACTGTTTTTT
length: 16; size: -; D: TRBD1; V: TRBV5-5; J: TRBJ2-5; CDR3: CASSSRQGRSQETQYF; DNA: TGTGCCAGCAGCTCGCGACAGGGGCGATCGCAAGAGACCCAGTACTTC
length: 14; size: -; D: -; V: TRBV2; J: TRBJ1-2; CDR3: CASTKRQENYGYTF; DNA: TGTGCCAGCACCAAACGGCAGGAAAACTATGGCTACACCTTC
length: 15; size: -; D: TRBD1; V: TRBV7-2; J: TRBJ2-2; CDR3: CASSFGTGDTGELFF; DNA: TGTGCCAGCAGCTTCGGGACAGGGGATACCGGGGAGCTGTTTTTT
length: 15; size: few; D: TRBD1; V: TRBV27; J: TRBJ1-2; CDR3: CASSSMTGQGDGYTF; DNA: TGTGCCAGCAGTTCCATGACCGGACAGGGTGACGGCTACACCTTC
length: 18; size: -; D: TRBD1; V: TRBV2; J: TRBJ2-7; CDR3: CASSGPGQGAMVVYEQYF; DNA: TGTGCCAGCAGTGGTCCGGGACAGGGGGCGATGGTTGTCTACGAGCAGTACTTC
length: 16; size: -; D: TRBD1; V: TRBV18; J: TRBJ2-7; CDR3: CASSPPSGQGMNEQYF; DNA: TGTGCCAGCTCACCACCGTCGGGACAGGGAATGAACGAGCAGTACTTC
length: 15; size: -; D: TRBD2; V: TRBV11-2; J: TRBJ2-5; CDR3: CASSSLAGGKETQYF; DNA: TGTGCCAGCAGCTCACTAGCGGGGGGCAAAGAGACCCAGTACTTC
length: 14; size: -; D: TRBD2; V: TRBV3-1/TRBV3-2; J: TRBJ2-5; CDR3: CASSPTSGQETQYF; DNA: TGTGCCAGCAGCCCAACTAGCGGCCAAGAGACCCAGTACTTC
length: 14; size: -; D: TRBD1; V: TRBV18; J: TRBJ2-5; CDR3: CASSPRQGKETQYF; DNA: TGTGCCAGCTCACCAAGACAGGGAAAGGAGACCCAGTACTTC
length: 14; size: -; D: TRBD1; V: TRBV28; J: TRBJ2-7; CDR3: CASSLTGGSHEQYF; DNA: TGTGCCAGCAGTCTGACAGGGGGTTCCCACGAGCAGTACTTC
length: 13; size: -; D: -; V: TRBV7-9; J: TRBJ2-1; CDR3: CASSLVQALEQFF; DNA: TGTGCCAGCAGCTTAGTCCAAGCCCTTGAGCAGTTCTTC
length: 16; size: -; D: TRBD1; V: TRBV9; J: TRBJ1-2; CDR3: CASSVSDRAHNYGYTF; DNA: TGTGCCAGCAGCGTTTCCGACAGGGCACATAACTATGGCTACACCTTC
length: 14; size: -; D: -; V: TRBV4-1; J: TRBJ2-2; CDR3: CASSTEQNTGELFF; DNA: TGCGCCAGCAGCACAGAACAGAACACCGGGGAGCTGTTTTTT
length: 13; size: once; D: -; V: TRBV19; J: TRBJ2-7; CDR3: CASSSGDKTEQYF; DNA: TGTGCCAGTAGCTCCGGCGACAAAACGGAGCAGTACTTC
length: 12; size: few; D: -; V: TRBV11-3; J: TRBJ2-2; CDR3: CASSSRGGELFF; DNA: TGTGCCAGCAGCTCCAGGGGTGGGGAGCTGTTTTTT
length: 13; size: -; D: TRBD1; V: TRBV30; J: TRBJ2-7; CDR3: CAWSRDRVYEQYF; DNA: TGTGCCTGGAGTCGGGACAGGGTCTACGAGCAGTACTTC
length: 16; size: once; D: -; V: TRBV20-1; J: TRBJ2-2; CDR3: CSASSGRKSNTGELFF; DNA: TGCAGTGCTAGTTCGGGGAGAAAATCGAACACCGGGGAGCTGTTTTTT
length: 19; size: -; D: TRBD2; V: TRBV19; J: TRBJ2-1; CDR3: CASSGPRTSGRIPYNEQFF; DNA: TGTGCCAGTAGTGGGCCCAGGACTAGCGGGAGGATCCCCTACAATGAGCAGTTCTTC
length: 13; size: few; D: -; V: TRBV14; J: TRBJ1-1; CDR3: CASSGGATTEAFF; DNA: TGTGCCAGCAGCGGCGGGGCTACCACTGAAGCTTTCTTT
length: 19; size: -; D: TRBD2; V: TRBV6-2/TRBV6-3; J: TRBJ2-3; CDR3: CASRYYGLAGEGGTDTQYF; DNA: TGTGCCAGCAGATACTACGGACTAGCGGGAGAGGGGGGCACAGATACGCAGTATTTT
length: 16; size: -; D: TRBD2; V: TRBV7-9; J: TRBJ2-3; CDR3: CASSPTRLAQVDTQYF; DNA: TGTGCCAGCAGCCCAACAAGACTAGCCCAAGTAGATACGCAGTATTTT
length: 15; size: -; D: -; V: TRBV2; J: TRBJ1-5; CDR3: CASSEREEGSQPQHF; DNA: TGTGCCAGCAGTGAGAGAGAGGAGGGGAGTCAGCCCCAGCATTTT
length: 15; size: once; D: -; V: TRBV6-1; J: TRBJ1-2; CDR3: CASSEEGQPYYGYTF; DNA: TGTGCCAGCAGTGAAGAAGGACAGCCATACTATGGCTACACCTTC
length: 14; size: -; D: TRBD1; V: TRBV5-1; J: TRBJ1-2; CDR3: CASSLGQMNYGYTF; DNA: TGCGCCAGCAGTTTGGGACAGATGAACTATGGCTACACCTTC
length: 12; size: -; D: -; V: TRBV5-8; J: TRBJ1-2; CDR3: CASSFSGQGYTF; DNA: TGTGCCAGCAGCTTTTCAGGGCAGGGCTACACCTTC
length: 15; size: once; D: TRBD1; V: TRBV10-1; J: TRBJ2-2; CDR3: CASSGQGPDTGELFF; DNA: TGCGCCAGCAGTGGACAGGGGCCAGACACCGGGGAGCTGTTTTTT
length: 13; size: -; D: -; V: TRBV7-2; J: TRBJ2-7; CDR3: CASSSDNSYEQYF; DNA: TGTGCCAGCAGCTCGGACAATTCCTACGAGCAGTACTTC
length: 16; size: -; D: TRBD2; V: TRBV19; J: TRBJ2-1; CDR3: CASSGTSGMSYNEQFF; DNA: TGTGCCAGTAGTGGGACTAGCGGGATGTCCTACAATGAGCAGTTCTTC
length: 14; size: -; D: -; V: TRBV6-5; J: TRBJ2-5; CDR3: CASSYSPARETQYF; DNA: TGTGCCAGCAGTTACTCTCCGGCGCGGGAGACCCAGTACTTC
length: 15; size: few; D: -; V: TRBV5-6; J: TRBJ1-2; CDR3: CASSLVGRDGYGYTF; DNA: TGTGCCAGCAGCTTGGTGGGCAGGGATGGCTATGGCTACACCTTC
length: 16; size: few; D: -; V: TRBV5-5; J: TRBJ1-1; CDR3: CASSFLGVARNTEAFF; DNA: TGTGCCAGCAGCTTTTTAGGGGTAGCCCGGAACACTGAAGCTTTCTTT
length: 15; size: -; D: -; V: TRBV3-1/TRBV3-2; J: TRBJ2-7; CDR3: CASSQGPGPTYEQYF; DNA: TGTGCCAGCAGCCAAGGACCAGGTCCCACCTACGAGCAGTACTTC
length: 13; size: -; D: -; V: TRBV18; J: TRBJ1-1; CDR3: CASSPQSHTEAFF; DNA: TGTGCCAGCTCACCACAGAGTCACACTGAAGCTTTCTTT
length: 15; size: -; D: TRBD1; V: TRBV4-3; J: TRBJ1-4; CDR3: CASSQDGTGSEKLFF; DNA: TGCGCCAGCAGCCAAGACGGGACAGGGAGTGAAAAACTGTTTTTT